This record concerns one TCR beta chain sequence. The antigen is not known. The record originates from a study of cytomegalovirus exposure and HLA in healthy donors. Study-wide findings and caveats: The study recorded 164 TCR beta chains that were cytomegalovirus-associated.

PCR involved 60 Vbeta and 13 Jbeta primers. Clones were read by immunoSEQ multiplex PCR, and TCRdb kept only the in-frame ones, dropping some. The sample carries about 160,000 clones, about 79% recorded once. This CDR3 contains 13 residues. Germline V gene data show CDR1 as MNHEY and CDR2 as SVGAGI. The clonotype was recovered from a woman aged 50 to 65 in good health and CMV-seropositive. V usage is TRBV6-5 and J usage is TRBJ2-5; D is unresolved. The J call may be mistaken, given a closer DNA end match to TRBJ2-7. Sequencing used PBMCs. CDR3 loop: CASSGNSPYEQYF. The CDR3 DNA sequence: TGTGCCAGCAGTGGAAACAGCCCTTACGAGCAGTACTTC.